This T cell receptor (beta chain) derives from a study of Ad26.COV2.S vaccination and SARS-CoV-2 variants. To note about this clone: Antigen unknown.

This CDR3 is 13 amino acids long. The germline CDR1 and CDR2 sequences are SQVTM and ANQGSEA. Trimming pared 7 bases from V and 1 base from J, leaving 13 bases between. The treatment here: around 19 received Ad26.COV2.S at low or high dose, single or two shots; 5 received placebo; per-sample allocation not given. All samples were drawn on day 63, counting from the first vaccine or placebo injection. At a Boston site, the person donating was an adult of 18-55 years. General observations from the study: Vaccine and placebo recipients had similar non-spike TCR breadth.

The protocol was immunoSEQ multiplex PCR, while the TCRdb copy is restricted to in-frame clones and leaves out a portion. The sample holds fewer than 600,000 clones, 80% to 90% seen once. The chain links TRBV29-1 to TRBJ1-1, with a tentative D call TRBD1 (5 bases). Sequencing used peripheral blood, obtained in a trial of Ad26.COV2.S vaccine versus placebo. The sequence was collected from a person between 18 and 65 years old who received the Ad26.COV2.S COVID-19 vaccine or a placebo. Here the CDR3 DNA reads TGCAGCGCCTGTCGGGGGTCGAACACTGAAGCTTTCTTT. Its protein is CSACRGSNTEAFF. Full variable domain (remainder filled in from reference TRBV29-1 and TRBJ1-1): SAVISQKPSRDICQRGTSLTIQCQVDSQVTMMFWYRQQPGQSLTLIATANQGSEATYESGFVIDKFPISRPNLTFSTLTVSNMSPEDSSIYLCSACRGSNTEAFFGQGTRLTVV.